The 5 T cell receptor beta chains below come from one sample, sequenced in a study of T cells after somatic rescue of genetic block. Using immunoSEQ multiplex PCR, the repertoire was profiled, and TCRdb retains in-frame clones only, with some absent. The data show tens of thousands of clones, about 90% seen once. Sequenced input: peripheral blood mononuclear cells (PBMCs). These receptors all come from a man in his forties or fifties.

This chain connects TRBV4-1 to TRBJ2-5; D might be TRBD1 (5 bases). V lost 3 bases to trimming and J lost 1 base, with 15 bases between them. Germline values: CDR1 MGHRA, CDR2 YSYEKL. This CDR3 has 16 residues. CDR3 region: CASSQQQAQGQETQYF. CDR3 in DNA: TGCGCCAGCAGCCAGCAGCAGGCCCAGGGCCAAGAGACCCAGTACTTC.

The CDR3 DNA reads TGCGCCAGCAGTGAGTCGGGGGCTATTGAAAACACCATATATTTT. This encodes CASSESGAIENTIYF. The chain has TRBV10-1 and TRBJ1-3; the D gene is possibly TRBD1 (6 bases). CDR3 length: 15 amino acids. Germline V gives CDR1 WNHNN, CDR2 SYGVQD (reference sequence). The ends were cut back, 0 bases at V and 6 bases at J, with 12 bases in the middle.

The V gene is TRBV4-1, the J gene TRBJ2-2; tentatively, D is TRBD1 (5 bases). V was cut by 2 bases and J by 6 bases, with 16 bases left in between. The CDR3 has 16 residues. Looked up from germline, CDR1 is MGHRA and CDR2 is YSYEKL. CDR3 protein: CASSQSLQGSAGELFF. The CDR3 DNA follows: TGCGCCAGCAGCCAATCTCTGCAGGGCTCGGCCGGGGAGCTGTTTTTT.

The V call is TRBV28, the J call TRBJ2-7; tentatively, D is TRBD1 (5 bases). CDR1 MDHEN and CDR2 SYDVKM come from the germline V gene. The CDR3 runs to 13 residues. The V end was cut by 5 bases, the J end by 3 bases, with 11 bases between. CDR3: CASSRLTDYEQYF. CDR3 DNA: TGTGCCAGCAGTCGGTTGACAGACTACGAGCAGTACTTC.

This clone was counted between two and nine times. V gene TRBV13 combines with J gene TRBJ2-7; 7 nucleotides agree with TRBD2. Germline V gives CDR1 PRHDT, CDR2 FYEKMQ (reference sequence). The CDR3 is made up of 16 amino acids. With 4 bases clipped from V and 2 bases from J, the junction kept 11 bases outside the gene matches. Here the CDR3 reads CASSSTSWGGPYEQYF. Here the CDR3 DNA reads TGTGCCAGCAGCTCGACCTCCTGGGGAGGGCCCTACGAGCAGTACTTC.